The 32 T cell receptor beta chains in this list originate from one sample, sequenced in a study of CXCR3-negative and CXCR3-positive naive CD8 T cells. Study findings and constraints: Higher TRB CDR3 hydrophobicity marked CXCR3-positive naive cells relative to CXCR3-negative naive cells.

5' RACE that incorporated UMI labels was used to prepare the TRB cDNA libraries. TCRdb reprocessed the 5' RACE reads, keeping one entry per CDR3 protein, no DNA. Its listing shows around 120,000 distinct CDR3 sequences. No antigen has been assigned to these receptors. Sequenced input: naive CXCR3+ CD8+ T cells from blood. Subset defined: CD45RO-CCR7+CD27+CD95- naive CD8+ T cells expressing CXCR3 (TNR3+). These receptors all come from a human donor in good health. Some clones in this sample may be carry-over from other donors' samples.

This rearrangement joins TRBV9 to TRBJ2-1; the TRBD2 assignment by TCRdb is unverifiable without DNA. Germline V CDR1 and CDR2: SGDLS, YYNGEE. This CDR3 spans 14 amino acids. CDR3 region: CASSVSGPYNEQFF.

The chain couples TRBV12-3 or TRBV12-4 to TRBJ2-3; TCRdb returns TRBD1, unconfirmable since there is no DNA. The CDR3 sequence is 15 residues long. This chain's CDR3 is CASSSGQGFQDTQYF.

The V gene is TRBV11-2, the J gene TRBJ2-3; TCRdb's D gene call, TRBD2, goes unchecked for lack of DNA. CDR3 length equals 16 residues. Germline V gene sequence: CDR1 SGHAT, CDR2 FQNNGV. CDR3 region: CASSLGAGGFTDTQYF.

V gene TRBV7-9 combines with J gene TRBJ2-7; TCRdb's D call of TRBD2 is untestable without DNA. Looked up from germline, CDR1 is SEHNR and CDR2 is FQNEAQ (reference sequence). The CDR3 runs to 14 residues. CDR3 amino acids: CASSPDSGSGEQYF. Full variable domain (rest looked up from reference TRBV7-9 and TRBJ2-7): DTGVSQNPRHKITKRGQNVTFRCDPISEHNRLYWYRQTLGQGPEFLTYFQNEAQLEKSRLLSDRFSAERPKGSFSTLEIQRTEQGDSAMYLCASSPDSGSGEQYFGPGTRLTVT.

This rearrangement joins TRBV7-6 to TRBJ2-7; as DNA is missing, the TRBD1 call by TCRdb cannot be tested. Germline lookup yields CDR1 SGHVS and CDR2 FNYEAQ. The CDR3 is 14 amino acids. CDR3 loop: CASSPPGQPYEQYF.

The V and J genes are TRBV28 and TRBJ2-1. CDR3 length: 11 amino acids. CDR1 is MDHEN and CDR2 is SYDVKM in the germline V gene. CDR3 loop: CASTVLDEQFF.

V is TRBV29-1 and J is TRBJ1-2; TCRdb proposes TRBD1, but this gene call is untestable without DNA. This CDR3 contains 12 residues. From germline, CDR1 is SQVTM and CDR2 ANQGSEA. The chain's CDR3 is CSVPGQAGGYTF.

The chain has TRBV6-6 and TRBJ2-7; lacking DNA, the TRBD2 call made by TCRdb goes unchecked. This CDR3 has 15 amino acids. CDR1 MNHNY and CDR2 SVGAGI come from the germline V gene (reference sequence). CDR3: CASSYSASGSYEQYF.

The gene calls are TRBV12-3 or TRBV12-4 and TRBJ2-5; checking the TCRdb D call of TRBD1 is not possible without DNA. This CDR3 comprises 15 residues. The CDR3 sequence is CASSRQGWVQETQYF.

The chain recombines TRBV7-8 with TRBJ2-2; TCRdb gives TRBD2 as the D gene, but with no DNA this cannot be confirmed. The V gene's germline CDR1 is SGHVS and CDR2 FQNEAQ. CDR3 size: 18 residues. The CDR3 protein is CASSLGFILAGGAGELFF.

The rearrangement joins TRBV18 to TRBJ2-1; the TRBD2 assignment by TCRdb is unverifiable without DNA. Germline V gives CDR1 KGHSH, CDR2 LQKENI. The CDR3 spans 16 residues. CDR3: CASSGGRAKGMNEQFF.

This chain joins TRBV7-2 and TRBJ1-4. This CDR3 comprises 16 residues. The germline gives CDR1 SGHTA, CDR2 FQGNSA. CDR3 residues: CASSLGASLSNEKLFF.

The CDR3 region is CASSLRANTEAFF. This chain links TRBV13 with TRBJ1-1. The germline V gene has CDR1 PRHDT and CDR2 FYEKMQ (reference sequence). The CDR3 covers 13 residues.

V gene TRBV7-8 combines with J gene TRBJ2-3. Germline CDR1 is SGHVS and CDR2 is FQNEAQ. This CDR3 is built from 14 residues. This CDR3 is CASSLRRAADTQYF.

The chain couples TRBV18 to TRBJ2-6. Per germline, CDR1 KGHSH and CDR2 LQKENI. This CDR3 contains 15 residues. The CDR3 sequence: CASSPGISGANVLTF.

The CDR3 region is CASSLVQGYNQPQHF. The chain is built from TRBV7-2 and TRBJ1-5. Germline V gene sequence: CDR1 SGHTA, CDR2 FQGNSA. The CDR3 is 15 residues long.

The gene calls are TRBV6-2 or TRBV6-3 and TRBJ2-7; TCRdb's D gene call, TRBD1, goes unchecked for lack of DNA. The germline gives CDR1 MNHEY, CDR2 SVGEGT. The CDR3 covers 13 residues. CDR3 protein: CASSPQGTYEQYF.

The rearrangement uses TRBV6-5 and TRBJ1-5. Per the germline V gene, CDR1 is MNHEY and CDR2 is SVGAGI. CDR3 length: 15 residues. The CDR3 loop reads CASSYSEGNKEPQHF.

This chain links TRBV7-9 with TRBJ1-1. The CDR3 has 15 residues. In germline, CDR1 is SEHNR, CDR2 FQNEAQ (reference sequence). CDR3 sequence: CASSLVQVEEGEAFF.

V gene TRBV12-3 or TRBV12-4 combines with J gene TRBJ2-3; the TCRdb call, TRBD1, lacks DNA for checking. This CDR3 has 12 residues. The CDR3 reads CASSLGGDTQYF.

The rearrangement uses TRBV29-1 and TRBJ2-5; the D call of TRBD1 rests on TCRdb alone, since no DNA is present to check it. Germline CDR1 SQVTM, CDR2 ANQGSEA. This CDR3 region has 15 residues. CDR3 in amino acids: CSAPGRTGMYETQYF.

This chain's CDR3 is CSVLGYNEQFF. The V and J genes are TRBV29-1 and TRBJ2-1. Germline CDR1 is SQVTM and CDR2 is ANQGSEA. This CDR3 is 11 amino acids long.

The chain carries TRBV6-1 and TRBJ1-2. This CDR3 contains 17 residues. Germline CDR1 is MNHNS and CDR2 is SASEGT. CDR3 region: CASSEFDILQNDYGYTF.

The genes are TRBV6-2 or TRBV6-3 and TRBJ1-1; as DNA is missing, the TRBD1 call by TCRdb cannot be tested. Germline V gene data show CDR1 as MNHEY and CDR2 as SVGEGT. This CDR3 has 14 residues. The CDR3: CASSLPPENTEAFF.

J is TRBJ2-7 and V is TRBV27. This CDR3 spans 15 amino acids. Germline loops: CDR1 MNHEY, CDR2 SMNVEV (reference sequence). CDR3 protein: CASSLSSSNLYEQYF.

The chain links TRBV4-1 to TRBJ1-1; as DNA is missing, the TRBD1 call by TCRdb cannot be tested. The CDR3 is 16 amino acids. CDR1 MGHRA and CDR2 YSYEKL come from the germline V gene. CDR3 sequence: CASSQDRAGVPPEAFF.

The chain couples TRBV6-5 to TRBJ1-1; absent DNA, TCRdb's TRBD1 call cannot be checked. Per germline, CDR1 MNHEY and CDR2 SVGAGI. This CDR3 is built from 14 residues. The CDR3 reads CASSYRTENTEAFF.

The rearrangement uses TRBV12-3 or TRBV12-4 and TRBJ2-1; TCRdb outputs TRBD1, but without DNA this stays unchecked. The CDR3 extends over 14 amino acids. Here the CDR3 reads CASRDFSGGGEQFF.

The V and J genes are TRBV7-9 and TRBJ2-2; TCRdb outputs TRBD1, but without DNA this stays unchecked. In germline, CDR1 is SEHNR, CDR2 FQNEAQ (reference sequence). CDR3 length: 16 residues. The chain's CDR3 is CASSPVGTINTGELFF.

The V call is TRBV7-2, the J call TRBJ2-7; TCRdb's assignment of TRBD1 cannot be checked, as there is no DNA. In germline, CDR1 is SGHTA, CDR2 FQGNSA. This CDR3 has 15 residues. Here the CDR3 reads CASSSWGGESYEQYF.

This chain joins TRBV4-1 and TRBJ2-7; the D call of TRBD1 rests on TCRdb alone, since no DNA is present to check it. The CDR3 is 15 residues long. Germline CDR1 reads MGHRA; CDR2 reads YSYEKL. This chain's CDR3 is CASSQERTTGDEQYF.

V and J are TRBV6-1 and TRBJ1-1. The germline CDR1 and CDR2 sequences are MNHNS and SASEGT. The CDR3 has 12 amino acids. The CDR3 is CASYRLNTEAFF.